A selection of T cell receptor beta chains follows, all from one sample in a study of CD8 T cells in Susac syndrome. TCRdb re-derived calls from the immunoSEQ multiplex PCR reads in MiXCR, one entry per CDR3 protein. The sample lists about 130,000 distinct CDR3 sequences, around 80% seen once, with 0.5% to 0.65% in the top ten. Source material: CD8+ T cells from PBMCs. The receptors derive from a human donor with multiple sclerosis. The CDR3 runs from the conserved cysteine through the conserved F or W. Fields, in order: V gene, CDR3 length, J gene, CDR3 protein.

TRBV7-9,14,TRBJ1-1,CASSLGVGNTEAFF
TRBV5-1,16,TRBJ2-3,CASSLAGQGITDTQYF
TRBV15,13,TRBJ2-5,CATRETGGPGQYF
TRBV7-9,12,TRBJ1-4,CASSLAGVGLFF
TRBV5-6,16,TRBJ2-5,CASSLMASGGQETQYF
TRBV7-8,14,TRBJ1-1,CASSLGSGDTEAFF
TRBV15,13,TRBJ2-2,CATSRRGTGELFF
TRBV12-3/TRBV12-4,12,TRBJ1-1,CASSRTQYEAFF
TRBV7-2,15,TRBJ1-1,CASSSYRGPLTEAFF
TRBV4-1,16,TRBJ2-1,CASSQEGITIYNEQFF
TRBV9,13,TRBJ1-1,CASSLGQYTEAFF
TRBV19,17,TRBJ1-1,CASSLGQGIVENTEAFF
TRBV7-9,16,TRBJ1-3,CASSYSFGASGNTIYF
TRBV6-1,13,TRBJ1-2,CASSGSLSYGYTF
TRBV5-5,16,TRBJ1-5,CASSLIGDSSNQPQHF
TRBV15,13,TRBJ2-7,CATSFGGGYEQYF
TRBV25-1,11,TRBJ2-7,CASSYTYEQYF
TRBV11-2,16,TRBJ2-1,CASSPSGASSYNEQFF
TRBV23-1,11,TRBJ2-7,CASSHPLGTYF
TRBV11-2,17,TRBJ2-3,CASSLVFKLTEADTQYF
TRBV4-1,15,TRBJ1-1,CASSHVSDSPTEAFF
TRBV7-9,13,TRBJ1-1,CASSHGLSTEAFF
TRBV12-3/TRBV12-4,19,TRBJ2-2,CASSLPASSGKIFTGELFF
TRBV12-3/TRBV12-4,16,TRBJ1-5,CASSLGTSDSNQPQHF
TRBV29-1,14,TRBJ1-2,CSVPGQGLGDGYTF